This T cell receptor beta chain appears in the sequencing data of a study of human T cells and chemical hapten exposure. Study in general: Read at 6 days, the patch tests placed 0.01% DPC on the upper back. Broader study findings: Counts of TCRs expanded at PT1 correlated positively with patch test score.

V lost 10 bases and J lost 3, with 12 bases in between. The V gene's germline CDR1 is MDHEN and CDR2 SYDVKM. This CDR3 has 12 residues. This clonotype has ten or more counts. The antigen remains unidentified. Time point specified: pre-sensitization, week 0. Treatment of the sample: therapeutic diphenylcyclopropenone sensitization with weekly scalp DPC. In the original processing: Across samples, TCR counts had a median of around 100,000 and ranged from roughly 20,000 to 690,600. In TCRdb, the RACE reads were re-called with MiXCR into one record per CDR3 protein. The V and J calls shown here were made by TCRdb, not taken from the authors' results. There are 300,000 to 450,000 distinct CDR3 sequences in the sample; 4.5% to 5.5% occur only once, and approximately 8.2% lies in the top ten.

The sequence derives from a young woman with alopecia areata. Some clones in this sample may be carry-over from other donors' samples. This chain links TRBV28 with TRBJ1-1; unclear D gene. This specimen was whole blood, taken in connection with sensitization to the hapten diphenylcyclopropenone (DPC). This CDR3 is CATIPQDTEAFF. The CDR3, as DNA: TGTGCCACCATCCCCCAGGACACTGAAGCTTTCTTT. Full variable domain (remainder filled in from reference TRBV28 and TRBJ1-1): DVKVTQSSRYLVKRTGEKVFLECVQDMDHENMFWYRQDPGLGLRLIYFSYDVKMKEKGDIPEGYSVSREKKERFSLILESASTNQTSMYLCATIPQDTEAFFGQGTRLTVV.